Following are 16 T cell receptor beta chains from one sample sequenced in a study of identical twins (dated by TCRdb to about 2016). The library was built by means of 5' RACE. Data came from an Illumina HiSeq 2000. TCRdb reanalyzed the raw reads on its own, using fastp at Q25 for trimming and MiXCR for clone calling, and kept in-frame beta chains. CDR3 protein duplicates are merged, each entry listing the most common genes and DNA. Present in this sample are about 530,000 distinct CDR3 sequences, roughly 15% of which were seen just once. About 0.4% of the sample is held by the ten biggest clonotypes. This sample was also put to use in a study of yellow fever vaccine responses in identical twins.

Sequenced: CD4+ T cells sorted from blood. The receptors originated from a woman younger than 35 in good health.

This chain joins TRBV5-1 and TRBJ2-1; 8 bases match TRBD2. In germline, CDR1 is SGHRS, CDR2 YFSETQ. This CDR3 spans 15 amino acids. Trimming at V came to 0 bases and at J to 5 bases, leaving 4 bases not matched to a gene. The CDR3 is CASSLVLAGHNEQFF. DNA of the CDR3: TGCGCCAGCAGCTTGGTGCTAGCGGGCCACAATGAGCAGTTCTTC. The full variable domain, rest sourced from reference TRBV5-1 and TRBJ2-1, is KAGVTQTPRYLIKTRGQQVTLSCSPISGHRSVSWYQQTPGQGLQFLFEYFSETQRNKGNFPGRFSGRQFSNSRSEMNVSTLELGDSALYLCASSLVLAGHNEQFFGPGTRLTVL.

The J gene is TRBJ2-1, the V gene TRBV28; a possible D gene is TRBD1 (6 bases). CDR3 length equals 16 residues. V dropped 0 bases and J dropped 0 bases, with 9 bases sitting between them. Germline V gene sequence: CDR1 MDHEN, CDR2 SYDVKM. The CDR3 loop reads CASSLWTGNSYNEQFF. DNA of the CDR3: TGTGCCAGCAGTTTATGGACAGGCAACTCCTACAATGAGCAGTTCTTC.

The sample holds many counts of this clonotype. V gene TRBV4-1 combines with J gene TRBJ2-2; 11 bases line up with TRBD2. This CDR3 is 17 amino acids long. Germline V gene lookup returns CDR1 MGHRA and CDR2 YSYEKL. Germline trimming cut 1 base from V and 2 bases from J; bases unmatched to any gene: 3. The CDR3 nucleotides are TGCGCCAGCAGCCAAGCCCTAGCGGGAGGAAACACCGGGGAGCTGTTTTTT. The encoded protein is CASSQALAGGNTGELFF.

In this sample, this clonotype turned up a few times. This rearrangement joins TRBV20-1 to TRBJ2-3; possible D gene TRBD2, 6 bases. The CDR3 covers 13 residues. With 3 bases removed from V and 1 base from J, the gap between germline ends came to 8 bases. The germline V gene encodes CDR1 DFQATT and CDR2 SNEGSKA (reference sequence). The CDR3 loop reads CSASPGGTDTQYF. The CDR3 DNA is TGCAGTGCTAGTCCGGGGGGCACAGATACGCAGTATTTT.

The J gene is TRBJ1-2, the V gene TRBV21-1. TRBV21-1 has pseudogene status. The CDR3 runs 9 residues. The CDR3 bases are TGTGCCAGCAGCAAGAGAGTCAAATTC. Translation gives CASSKRVKF.

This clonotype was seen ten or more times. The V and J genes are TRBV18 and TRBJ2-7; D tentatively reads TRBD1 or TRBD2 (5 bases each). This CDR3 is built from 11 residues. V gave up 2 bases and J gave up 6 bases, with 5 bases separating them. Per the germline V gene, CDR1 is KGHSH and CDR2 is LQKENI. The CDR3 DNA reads TGTGCCAGCTCACCAGGGGGCGAGCAGTACTTC. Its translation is CASSPGGEQYF.

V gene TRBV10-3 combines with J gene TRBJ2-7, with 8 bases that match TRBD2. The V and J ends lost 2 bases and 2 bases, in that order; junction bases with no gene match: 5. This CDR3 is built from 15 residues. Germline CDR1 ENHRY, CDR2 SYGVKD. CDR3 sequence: CAISEGLAGAYEQYF. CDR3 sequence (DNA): TGTGCCATCAGTGAGGGGCTAGCGGGTGCCTACGAGCAGTACTTC.

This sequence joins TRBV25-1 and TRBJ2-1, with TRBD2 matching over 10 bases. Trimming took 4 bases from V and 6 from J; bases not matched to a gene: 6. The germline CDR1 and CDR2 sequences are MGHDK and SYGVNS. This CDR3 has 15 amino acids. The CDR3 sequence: CASSGGLADRNEQFF. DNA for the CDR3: TGTGCCAGCAGTGGCGGACTAGCGGACCGCAATGAGCAGTTCTTC.

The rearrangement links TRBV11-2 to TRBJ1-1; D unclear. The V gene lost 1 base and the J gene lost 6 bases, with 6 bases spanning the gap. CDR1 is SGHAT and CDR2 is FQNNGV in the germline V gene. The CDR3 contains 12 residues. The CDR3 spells CASSLGGPEAFF. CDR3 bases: TGTGCCAGCAGCTTAGGCGGCCCTGAAGCTTTCTTT. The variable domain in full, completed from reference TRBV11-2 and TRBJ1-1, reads EAGVAQSPRYKIIEKRQSVAFWCNPISGHATLYWYQQILGQGPKLLIQFQNNGVVDDSQLPKDRFSAERLKGVDSTLKIQPAKLEDSAVYLCASSLGGPEAFFGQGTRLTVV.

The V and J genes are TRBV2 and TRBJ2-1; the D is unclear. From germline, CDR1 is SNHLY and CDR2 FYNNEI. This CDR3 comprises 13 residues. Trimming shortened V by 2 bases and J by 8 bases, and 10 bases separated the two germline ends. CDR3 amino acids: CASSEWNNDEQFF. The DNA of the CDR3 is TGTGCCAGCAGTGAATGGAATAACGATGAGCAGTTCTTC.

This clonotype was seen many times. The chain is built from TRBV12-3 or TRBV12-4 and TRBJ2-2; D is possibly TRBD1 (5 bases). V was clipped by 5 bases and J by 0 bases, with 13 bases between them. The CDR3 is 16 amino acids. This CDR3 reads CASSPQEVANTGELFF. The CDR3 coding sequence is TGTGCCAGCAGTCCACAGGAAGTCGCGAACACCGGGGAGCTGTTTTTT.

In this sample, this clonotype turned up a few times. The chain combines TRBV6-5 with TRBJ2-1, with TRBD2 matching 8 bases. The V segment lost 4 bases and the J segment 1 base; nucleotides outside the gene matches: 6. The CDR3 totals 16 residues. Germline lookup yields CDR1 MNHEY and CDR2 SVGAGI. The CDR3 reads CASSSQTSGSYNEQFF. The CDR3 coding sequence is TGTGCCAGCAGTTCCCAAACTAGCGGATCCTACAATGAGCAGTTCTTC.

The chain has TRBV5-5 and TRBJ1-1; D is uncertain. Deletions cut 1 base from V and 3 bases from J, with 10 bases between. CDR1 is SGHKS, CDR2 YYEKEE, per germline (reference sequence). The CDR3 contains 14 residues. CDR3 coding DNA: TGTGCCAGCAGCTTGTTGTCTGTGGACACTGAAGCTTTCTTT. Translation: CASSLLSVDTEAFF.

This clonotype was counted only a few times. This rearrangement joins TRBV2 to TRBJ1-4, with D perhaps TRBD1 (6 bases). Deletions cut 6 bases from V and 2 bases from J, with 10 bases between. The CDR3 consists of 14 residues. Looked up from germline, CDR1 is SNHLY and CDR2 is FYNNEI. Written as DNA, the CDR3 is TGTGCCAGCAGACAGGGATGGACTAATGAAAAACTGTTTTTT. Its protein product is CASRQGWTNEKLFF.

This chain's CDR3 is CSARAPGLAGGPTDTQYF. As DNA, the CDR3 is TGCAGTGCTAGAGCTCCGGGACTAGCGGGAGGGCCGACAGATACGCAGTATTTT. The J gene is TRBJ2-3, the V gene TRBV20-1; 16 bases agree with TRBD2. Germline trimming cut 1 base from V and 3 bases from J; bases unmatched to any gene: 7. This CDR3 is 18 amino acids long. The V gene's germline CDR1 is DFQATT and CDR2 SNEGSKA (reference sequence).

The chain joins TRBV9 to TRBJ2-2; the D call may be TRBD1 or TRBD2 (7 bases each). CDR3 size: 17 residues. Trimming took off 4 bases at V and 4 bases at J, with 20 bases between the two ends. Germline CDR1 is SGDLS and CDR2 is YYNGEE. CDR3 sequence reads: CASSQQKQGGGTGELFF. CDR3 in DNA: TGTGCCAGCAGCCAACAAAAGCAGGGGGGGGGCACCGGGGAGCTGTTTTTT. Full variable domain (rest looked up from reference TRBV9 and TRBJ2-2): DSGVTQTPKHLITATGQRVTLRCSPRSGDLSVYWYQQSLDQGLQFLIQYYNGEERAKGNILERFSAQQFPDLHSELNLSSLELGDSALYFCASSQQKQGGGTGELFFGEGSRLTVL.